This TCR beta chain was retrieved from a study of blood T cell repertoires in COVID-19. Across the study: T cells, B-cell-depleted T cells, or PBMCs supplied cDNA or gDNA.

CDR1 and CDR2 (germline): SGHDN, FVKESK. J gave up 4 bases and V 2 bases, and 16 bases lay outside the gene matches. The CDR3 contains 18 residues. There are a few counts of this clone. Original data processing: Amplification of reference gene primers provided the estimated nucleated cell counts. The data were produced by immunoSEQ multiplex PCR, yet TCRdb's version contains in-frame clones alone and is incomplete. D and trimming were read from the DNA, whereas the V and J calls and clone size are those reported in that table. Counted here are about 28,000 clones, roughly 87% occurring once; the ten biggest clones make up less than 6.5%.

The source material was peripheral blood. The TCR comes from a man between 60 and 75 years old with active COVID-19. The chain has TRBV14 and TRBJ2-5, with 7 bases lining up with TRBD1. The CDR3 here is CASSQTLTGFGGGETQYF. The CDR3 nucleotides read TGTGCCAGCAGCCAAACCCTGACAGGGTTTGGTGGAGGAGAGACCCAGTACTTC.